The 18 T cell receptor beta chains given below trace back to one sample, sequenced in a study of vaccination and CD4 T cells after COVID-19. These receptors lack a known antigen. With the Oncomine TCR Beta short-read assay, DNA from cultured CD4+ T cells was sequenced. TCRdb analysed the PCR reads with MiXCR anew, one entry per CDR3 protein. This sample carries roughly 15,000 distinct CDR3 sequences, around 48% of them seen once, and the ten largest clones take 10% to 15%. Time point indicated: late sampling 161 to 241 days after vaccination in a few convalescent patients. The treatment was: roughly 10-day PBMC culture with coronavirus spike peptide pools or control peptides (ViraFEST assay). The sequencing used CD4+ T cells from blood, cultured in vitro, collected about 7 months after SARS-CoV-2 vaccination. Receptors originate from a human donor who had recovered from COVID-19.

The chain carries TRBV19 and TRBJ2-7, with 12 bases that match TRBD1. V lost 4 bases, J lost 3 bases, and 7 bases stayed unmatched. The CDR3 covers 16 residues. CDR1 is LNHDA and CDR2 is SQIVND in the germline V gene (reference sequence). CDR3 amino acids: CASSRAGTGGLYEQYF. In DNA form, the CDR3 reads TGTGCCAGTAGTAGGGCCGGGACAGGGGGCCTCTACGAGCAGTACTTC.

This clonotype showed up just once. Germline and junction disagree at one end, which may indicate a read error. V usage is TRBV6-1 and J usage is TRBJ1-2; D unclear. The CDR3 consists of 13 residues. Germline values: CDR1 MNHNS, CDR2 SASEGT. The chain's CDR3 is CASSEVNLASIQF. The CDR3 coding sequence is TGTGCCAGCAGTGAAGTGAATCTCGCTTCTATCCAATTC.

The table lists this clonotype with a few counts. This chain connects TRBV20-1 to TRBJ2-1, with TRBD2 as a possible D gene (7 bases). From germline, CDR1 is DFQATT and CDR2 SNEGSKA (reference sequence). The CDR3 totals 13 residues. V lost 6 bases, J lost 7 bases, and 16 bases lay in between. CDR3 nucleotides: TGCAGTGCGAGGGGAGGGGGGTCTAATGAGCAGTTCTTC. Translation gives CSARGGGSNEQFF.

J is TRBJ2-7 and V is TRBV6-1; 10 positions agree with TRBD1. CDR3 length: 14 amino acids. Germline values: CDR1 MNHNS, CDR2 SASEGT. V shed 6 bases, J shed 3 bases, and the junction held 5 bases outside the gene matches. CDR3 sequence reads: CASSPGTGVYEQYF. Here the CDR3 DNA reads TGTGCCAGCAGCCCCGGGACAGGGGTCTACGAGCAGTACTTC.

The chain links TRBV20-1 to TRBJ1-1, with no clear D. The germline gives CDR1 DFQATT, CDR2 SNEGSKA (reference sequence). The CDR3 has 13 residues. The V end was cut by 0 bases, the J end by 0 bases, with 5 bases between. CDR3 sequence: CSARDNMNTEAFF. The CDR3 DNA sequence: TGCAGTGCTAGAGATAACATGAACACTGAAGCTTTCTTT.

The chain combines TRBV20-1 with TRBJ2-7, with 8 bases fitting TRBD1. The V gene end was trimmed by 6 bases and the J gene end by 3 bases; junction bases not matched to a gene: 7. Germline values: CDR1 DFQATT, CDR2 SNEGSKA (reference sequence). The CDR3 loop spans 13 amino acids. In DNA form, the CDR3 reads TGCAGTGCCCGCCGGGGACAGGACTACGAGCAGTACTTC. This encodes CSARRGQDYEQYF.

About this clonotype: This could be a read error, since a much larger clone is one nucleotide away. This chain links TRBV7-2 with TRBJ2-3, with 7 bases lining up with TRBD2. CDR3 length: 16 residues. From germline, CDR1 is SGHTA and CDR2 FQGNSA. CDR3 protein: CASSQRGGSIPDTRYF. The CDR3 DNA reads as TGTGCCAGCAGCCAGAGGGGCGGGAGTATCCCAGATACGCGGTATTTT.

This clonotype was seen a handful of times. The genes are TRBV7-3 and TRBJ2-7; D is perhaps TRBD1 or TRBD2 (7 bases each). This CDR3 contains 13 residues. Germline V gene lookup returns CDR1 SGHTA and CDR2 FQGTGA. Trimming removed 4 bases at V and 5 bases at J, with 12 bases between. CDR3 in DNA: TGTGCCAGCAGCTCCCAGGGGGGGGACGAGCAGTACTTC. Translating gives CASSSQGGDEQYF.

There are a few counts of this clonotype. The chain couples TRBV6-5 to TRBJ1-5, with unresolved D. The CDR3 is 12 amino acids. The germline V gene encodes CDR1 MNHEY and CDR2 SVGAGI. The V end was cut by 2 bases, the J end by 8 bases, with 7 bases between. For the CDR3, the DNA is TGTGCCAGCAGTTACGGTGTGGAGCCCCAGCATTTT. Encoded protein: CASSYGVEPQHF.

The V gene is TRBV5-1, the J gene TRBJ2-1, with no clear D. CDR3 length equals 15 residues. Germline assignment: CDR1 SGHRS and CDR2 YFSETQ. Trimming took 0 bases from V and 0 from J, leaving 7 bases between them. The chain's CDR3 is CASSLASLSYNEQFF. The CDR3 nucleotides are TGCGCCAGCAGCTTGGCTTCCCTCTCCTACAATGAGCAGTTCTTC. The full variable domain, rest sourced from reference TRBV5-1 and TRBJ2-1, is KAGVTQTPRYLIKTRGQQVTLSCSPISGHRSVSWYQQTPGQGLQFLFEYFSETQRNKGNFPGRFSGRQFSNSRSEMNVSTLELGDSALYLCASSLASLSYNEQFFGPGTRLTVL.

This clonotype was recorded a few times. The V and J genes are TRBV2 and TRBJ2-7; 10 bases are shared with TRBD2. With 5 bases clipped from V and 7 bases from J, the junction kept 2 bases outside the gene matches. This CDR3 comprises 12 residues. CDR1 and CDR2 (germline): SNHLY, FYNNEI. CDR3: CASSLLAGEQYF. In nucleotides, the CDR3 is TGTGCCAGCAGTTTACTAGCGGGGGAGCAGTACTTC.

As concerns this clonotype: The conserved closing phenylalanine or tryptophan is absent in this CDR3, likely reflecting a read error. CDR3 in DNA: TGTGCCAGCAGCGACAGGGGCTTCACTGAAGCTTTCCTT. Amino acids: CASSDRGFTEAFL. The rearrangement links TRBV7-9 to TRBJ1-1; 8 nucleotides line up with TRBD1. The CDR3 is 13 residues long. Losses at the gene ends were 5 bases for V and 4 bases for J; bases not matched to a gene: 3. Germline-derived CDR1 and CDR2 are SEHNR and FQNEAQ (reference sequence).

This clonotype was detected only a few times. The chain joins TRBV7-2 to TRBJ1-1; D is unresolved. Germline CDR1 is SGHTA and CDR2 is FQGNSA. The CDR3 runs to 12 residues. The V and J ends lost 5 bases and 9 bases respectively, with 13 bases between them. The CDR3 DNA is TGTGCCAGCAGCCCGCCGGGCCGACAAGCTTTCTTT. This sequence encodes CASSPPGRQAFF.

This chain joins TRBV15 and TRBJ1-4; 7 nucleotides align to TRBD1. CDR1 and CDR2 (germline): LNHNV, YYDKDF (reference sequence). Trimming cost V 3 bases and J 8 bases; bases outside gene matches: 9. The CDR3 length is 15 residues. CDR3 DNA: TGTGCCACCAGCAGTTCCCAGGGGGAGGGAGAAAAACTGTTTTTT. Its protein is CATSSSQGEGEKLFF.

As DNA, the CDR3 is TGTGCCAGCAGCTTTAGGACAGGGAACACCGGGGAGCTGTTTTTT. Its translation: CASSFRTGNTGELFF. The rearrangement links TRBV7-2 to TRBJ2-2; 7 bases are shared with TRBD1. The CDR3 is 15 residues long. Germline trimming cut 3 bases from V and 1 base from J; bases unmatched to any gene: 2. Germline V CDR1 and CDR2: SGHTA, FQGNSA.

V is TRBV20-1 and J is TRBJ2-7; tentative D call: TRBD1 (7 bases). V lost 3 bases and J 5 bases, leaving 14 bases between the germline ends. Germline-derived CDR1 and CDR2 are DFQATT and SNEGSKA (reference sequence). This CDR3 has 13 amino acids. CDR3 sequence: CSASGQGEDEQYF. The CDR3 bases are TGCAGTGCTAGTGGTCAGGGGGAGGACGAGCAGTACTTC.

This chain links TRBV5-4 with TRBJ2-3; 13 nucleotides match TRBD2. The CDR3 runs to 16 residues. Trimming at V came to 3 bases and at J to 1 base, leaving 2 bases not matched to a gene. Germline lookup yields CDR1 SGHNT and CDR2 YYREEE (reference sequence). CDR3: CASSSGLAGGTDTQYF. The CDR3 coding sequence is TGTGCCAGCAGCTCAGGACTAGCGGGGGGCACAGATACGCAGTATTTT.

This clonotype was detected only a few times. The chain combines TRBV20-1 with TRBJ1-2; tentatively, D is TRBD1 (6 bases). This CDR3 has 13 amino acids. The germline CDR1 and CDR2 sequences are DFQATT and SNEGSKA (reference sequence). DNA for the CDR3: TGCAGCTCAGCCCCCATACAGGGCTATGGCTACACCTTC. Encoded protein: CSSAPIQGYGYTF.